The 6 T cell receptor beta chains reported below all come from one sample, sequenced in a study of cytomegalovirus exposure and HLA in healthy donors. PCR used 60 Vbeta primers and 13 Jbeta primers. The table came from immunoSEQ multiplex PCR; TCRdb's copy has only in-frame clones and leaves some out. The sample has about 140,000 clones, around 80% seen once; the top ten hold approximately 8.3%. The sample was PBMCs. These receptors were obtained from a woman aged 45-65 years in good health and CMV-seropositive.

The genes are TRBV5-1 and TRBJ1-6; 8 nucleotides agree with TRBD1. Germline V gives CDR1 SGHRS, CDR2 YFSETQ. This CDR3 has 15 residues. V dropped 0 bases and J dropped 9; count of bases not matched to a gene: 5. In DNA, the CDR3 is TGCGCCAGCAGCTTGGACAGGGGGAGCCGTTCACCCCTCCACTTT. It specifies CASSLDRGSRSPLHF.

The V gene is TRBV5-4, the J gene TRBJ2-7; 12 nucleotides line up with TRBD2. The germline V gene encodes CDR1 SGHNT and CDR2 YYREEE (reference sequence). V dropped 4 bases and J dropped 3; count of bases not matched to a gene: 5. The CDR3 is 15 residues long. The CDR3 DNA reads as TGTGCCAGCAGCCCGACTAGCGGGGGAGGCTACGAGCAGTACTTC. This codes for CASSPTSGGGYEQYF.

The J gene is TRBJ2-1, the V gene TRBV5-4, with 8 nucleotides matching TRBD1. Trimming cost V 0 bases and J 3 bases; bases outside gene matches: 2. This CDR3 has 15 amino acids. Germline V gene data show CDR1 as SGHNT and CDR2 as YYREEE (reference sequence). The CDR3 protein is CASSLGQGLYNEQFF. The CDR3 region has the DNA TGTGCCAGCAGCTTGGGACAGGGGCTCTACAATGAGCAGTTCTTC. The complete variable domain, with remaining parts taken from reference TRBV5-4 and TRBJ2-1, reads ETGVTQSPTHLIKTRGQQVTLRCSSQSGHNTVSWYQQALGQGPQFIFQYYREEENGRGNFPPRFSGLQFPNYSSELNVNALELDDSALYLCASSLGQGLYNEQFFGPGTRLTVL.

This clone was seen a single time. The rearrangement links TRBV2 to TRBJ2-1, with a weak D call TRBD2 (7 bases). V was pared by 5 bases and J by 9 bases, with 17 bases between. CDR3 length: 14 amino acids. Germline CDR1 reads SNHLY; CDR2 reads FYNNEI. The CDR3 DNA is TGTGCCAGCAGTAACGCGGGGGCGAGGGGTGAGCAGTTCTTC. Its protein product is CASSNAGARGEQFF. Combining the CDR3 with reference TRBV2 and TRBJ2-1 gives the whole variable domain EPEVTQTPSHQVTQMGQEVILRCVPISNHLYFYWYRQILGQKVEFLVSFYNNEISEKSEIFDDQFSVERPDGSNFTLKIRSTKLEDSAMYFCASSNAGARGEQFFGPGTRLTVL.

This rearrangement joins TRBV11-3 to TRBJ1-4; no definite D call. The CDR3 is 12 residues long. The germline V gene has CDR1 SGHNT and CDR2 YENEEA. V dropped 5 bases and J dropped 6 bases, with 7 bases sitting between them. In DNA, the CDR3 is TGTGCCAGCAGCGCCACGGATGAAAAACTGTTTTTT. It codes for CASSATDEKLFF.

This chain joins TRBV7-3 and TRBJ2-1; possibly TRBD2 for D (6 bases). This CDR3 contains 16 residues. CDR1 and CDR2 (germline): SGHTA, FQGTGA. Trimming took 1 base from V and 6 from J, leaving 16 bases between them. The CDR3 is CASSLSSDPTSNEQFF. CDR3 bases: TGTGCCAGCAGCTTAAGTTCCGACCCGACTAGCAATGAGCAGTTCTTC.